This T cell receptor (beta chain) was obtained from a study of T cells in localized non-small cell lung cancer (TCRdb year 2020). About the study as a whole: Comparing tumors with uninvolved tumor-adjacent lungs, the study looked at the T cell repertoires of 220 or so patients with early-stage NSCLC. The cohort was made up of a few hundred treatment-naive NSCLC patients whose localized lung tumors had been resected. NSCLC patients had a mean age of approximately 66 years, and about 140 were male and about a hundred female. Results and caveats for the whole study, not just this receptor: Uninvolved tumor-adjacent lung showed the highest T cell clonality, higher than tumor, which suggests more focused antigenic responses in the uninvolved tumor-adjacent lung. Because the study design was exploratory, TCR variables were selected using unadjusted p-values without false-discovery rate correction. Longer overall survival was associated with higher blood T cell density, whereas shorter survival was associated with higher adjacent-lung clonality. Multi-region tumor sequencing was not performed, so intratumor heterogeneity could not be excluded. A median of 57 of the top 100 tumor clones turned up in the paired uninvolved adjacent lung, and under 30 of those clones also ranked among the top 100 of that same adjacent lung.

At diagnosis, tumor, uninvolved tumor-adjacent lung and peripheral blood were collected and then preserved as a mix of FFPE and fresh-frozen material. Blood samples were analyzed as peripheral blood mononuclear cells for TCR repertoire profiling. TCR beta CDR3 regions were sequenced from DNA using the immunoSEQ Assay. The study's own analysis went as follows. T cell density was computed as TCR beta template counts normalized to usable DNA estimated by amplifying housekeeping genes. Richness was estimated with the preseqR package, extrapolating to 400,000 templates for PBMC samples and 120,000 templates for tissue samples. Clonality was calculated as one minus Pielou's evenness. Differential abundance testing on productive amino-acid clonotypes, with a minimum total count of 5 and an alpha of 0.1, was used to identify tissue-enriched TCRs. Repertoire overlap between compartments was quantified with the Jaccard Index and Morisita Overlap Index. GLIPH grouped TCR beta CDR3s together with public tetramer-defined viral CDR3s, and a viral motif had to include at least three viral sequences and also show V-gene enrichment. Not all clones reach the TCRdb copy of this immuneACCESS table, which keeps in-frame sequences only. Checked studies attribute under half of the gap to unresolved V genes and leave the rest unexplained. V and J calls and clone size are those listed in that table; D and trimming were worked out from the DNA. The sample table records tens of thousands of clones; around 90% of these occur just once. Together, the top ten hold 20% to 25% of the sample.

From the cysteine up to the phenylalanine, the CDR3 has a length of 13 residues. Just CDR3 DNA is preserved here, 39 bases in frame from base 1. Trimming takes 8 bases from V and 7 bases from J, and the germline ends sit 17 bases apart. The germline V gene (reference sequence) sets CDR1 to MNHEY and CDR2 to SMNVEV. For this clone: The antigen this receptor binds is unknown. Base qualities were left out, and no much larger clone turns up one base away.

The material was peripheral blood, obtained before any cancer treatment. Recombination connected TRBV27 to TRBJ2-5; the D call is possibly TRBD1 or TRBD2, each sharing 5 bases. This TCR was recovered from a man aged 40-75 years with stage I squamous cell lung carcinoma. For the CDR3, the sequence is CASSTIGGGTQYF. The DNA sequence reads TGTGCCAGCTCGACCATTGGGGGTGGGACCCAGTACTTC.